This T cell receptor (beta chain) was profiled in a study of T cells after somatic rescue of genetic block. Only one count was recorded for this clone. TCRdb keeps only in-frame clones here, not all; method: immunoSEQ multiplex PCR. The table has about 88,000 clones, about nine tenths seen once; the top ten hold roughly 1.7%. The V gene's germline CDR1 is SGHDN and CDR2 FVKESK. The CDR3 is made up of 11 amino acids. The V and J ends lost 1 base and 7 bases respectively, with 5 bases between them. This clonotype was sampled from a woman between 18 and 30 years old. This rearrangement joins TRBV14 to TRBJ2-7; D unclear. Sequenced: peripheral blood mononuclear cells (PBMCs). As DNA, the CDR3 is TGTGCCAGCAGCCAAGCTTGGGAGCAGTACTTC. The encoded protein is CASSQAWEQYF.